Presented here are 15 T cell receptor beta chains from one specimen sequenced in a study of blood T cell repertoires in COVID-19 (dated by TCRdb to the early 2020s). The protocol used for the library was the immunoSEQ multiplex PCR assay. In TCRdb, the immuneACCESS table is reduced to in-frame sequences with V and J assigned. These tables do not hold every clone; where another copy was compared, an unresolved V gene accounts for under half, and the others remain unexplained. The sample contains about 100,000 clones, about 88% of them found a single time. 17% of the sample is held by the ten biggest clonotypes. What was sequenced was peripheral blood. These receptors originate from a woman between 55 and 75 years old with acute or convalescent COVID-19.

A few counts support this clone. The gene calls are TRBV7-2 and TRBJ1-2, with TRBD1 as a possible D gene (6 bases). With 5 bases removed from V and 2 bases from J, the gap between germline ends came to 15 bases. The CDR3 is made up of 15 amino acids. Germline values: CDR1 SGHTA, CDR2 FQGNSA. CDR3 nucleotides: TGTGCCAGCAGCCCCCTCGGGGGGCAAAACTATGGCTACACCTTC. This gives the protein CASSPLGGQNYGYTF.

V and J are TRBV6-2 or TRBV6-3 and TRBJ2-1; D possibly corresponds to TRBD1 (6 bases). This CDR3 is 15 amino acids long. Trimming cost V 4 bases and J 2 bases, with 12 bases left between them. Looked up from germline, CDR1 is MNHEY and CDR2 is SVGEGT. CDR3 nucleotide sequence: TGTGCCAGCAGTTTCGGACCAGGGGCCTACAATGAGCAGTTCTTC. Its protein is CASSFGPGAYNEQFF.

V gene TRBV5-1 combines with J gene TRBJ2-7, with 7 bases lining up with TRBD2. There are 14 residues in the CDR3. Germline lookup yields CDR1 SGHRS and CDR2 YFSETQ. V lost 4 bases to trimming and J lost 4 bases; unmatched junction nucleotides: 8. In nucleotides, the CDR3 is TGCGCCAGCAGCCGGGACGCCGGGGGGTACGAGCAGTACTTC. Amino acid sequence: CASSRDAGGYEQYF. Complete variable domain (other parts from reference TRBV5-1 and TRBJ2-7): KAGVTQTPRYLIKTRGQQVTLSCSPISGHRSVSWYQQTPGQGLQFLFEYFSETQRNKGNFPGRFSGRQFSNSRSEMNVSTLELGDSALYLCASSRDAGGYEQYFGPGTRLTVT.

The genes are TRBV16 and TRBJ1-2; 12 bases line up with TRBD1. CDR3 length: 18 residues. J gave up 1 base and V 1 base, and 7 bases lay outside the gene matches. Germline CDR1 KGHSY, CDR2 FQNENV. Written as DNA, the CDR3 is TGTGCCAGCAGCCAATACGCCGGGACAGGGGGCTTTAACTATGGCTACACCTTC. As protein: CASSQYAGTGGFNYGYTF.

The genes are TRBV6-5 and TRBJ2-2, with TRBD1 matching 9 bases. The CDR3 consists of 15 residues. Per germline, CDR1 MNHEY and CDR2 SVGAGI. V was pared by 6 bases and J by 1 base, with 3 bases of the junction left unmatched. The CDR3 DNA follows: TGTGCCAGCAGCAAGGGACAGGGGAACACCGGGGAGCTGTTTTTT. Its protein is CASSKGQGNTGELFF.

The rearrangement joins TRBV27 to TRBJ2-3; TRBD2 aligns across 7 bases. V was clipped by 6 bases and J by 6 bases; unmatched bases: 6. The CDR3 contains 13 residues. Germline V CDR1 and CDR2: MNHEY, SMNVEV (reference sequence). The chain's CDR3 is CASRALAADTQYF. The CDR3, as DNA: TGTGCCAGCAGGGCCCTAGCGGCGGATACGCAGTATTTT.

This clone appeared a few times. The genes are TRBV7-9 and TRBJ1-2; D might be TRBD1 (5 bases). V lost 0 bases to trimming and J lost 3 bases, with 8 bases between them. This CDR3 comprises 14 residues. Germline CDR1 is SEHNR and CDR2 is FQNEAQ (reference sequence). In DNA, the CDR3 is TGTGCCAGCAGCTTAGCAGGGGCCCACTATGGCTACACCTTC. Protein: CASSLAGAHYGYTF.

The CDR3 DNA sequence: TGCGCCAGCAGTGACCGGGGAGGGACAGATACGCAGTATTTT. This encodes CASSDRGGTDTQYF. The V call is TRBV10-1, the J call TRBJ2-3; TRBD2 agrees at 7 bases. Germline V gene sequence: CDR1 WNHNN, CDR2 SYGVQD (reference sequence). Trimming took 3 bases from V and 3 from J; bases not matched to a gene: 3. This CDR3 is 14 amino acids long.

The chain recombines TRBV30 with TRBJ2-5, with D perhaps matching TRBD2 (7 bases). Germline CDR1 is GTSNPN and CDR2 is SVGIG (reference sequence). Trimming cost V 5 bases and J 4 bases, with 11 bases left between them. CDR3 size: 12 residues. The CDR3 loop reads CAWRGAGETQYF. CDR3 nucleotide sequence: TGTGCCTGGCGGGGGGCCGGAGAGACCCAGTACTTC.

The rearrangement joins TRBV5-6 to TRBJ1-1, with 7 positions matching TRBD1. Germline-derived CDR1 and CDR2 are SGHDT and YYEEEE. This CDR3 has 15 amino acids. V lost 2 bases and J lost 1; bases outside the gene matches: 5. Written as DNA, the CDR3 is TGTGCCAGCAGCTTAGGGGGCCGGGGGAACACTGAAGCTTTCTTT. Translating gives CASSLGGRGNTEAFF.

CDR3 coding DNA: TGTGCCAGCAGCGCAGGGACAGGGGGCAACACCGGGGAGCTGTTTTTT. Residues: CASSAGTGGNTGELFF. This chain uses TRBV9 with TRBJ2-2, with 12 bases fitting TRBD1. Germline V gives CDR1 SGDLS, CDR2 YYNGEE. Trimming cost V 3 bases and J 2 bases; bases outside gene matches: 2. This CDR3 region has 16 residues.

The rearrangement links TRBV6-2 or TRBV6-3 to TRBJ1-6, with D perhaps TRBD1 (6 bases). Germline V gene lookup returns CDR1 MNHEY and CDR2 SVGEGT. Trimming shortened V by 6 bases and J by 7 bases, and 19 bases separated the two germline ends. CDR3 size: 16 residues. The chain's CDR3 is CASSLLGGPLNSPLHF. As DNA, the CDR3 is TGTGCCAGCAGCCTCCTAGGGGGACCGCTAAATTCACCCCTCCACTTT.

The chain has TRBV28 and TRBJ1-2, with D possibly TRBD1 on 5 matching bases. The germline V gene has CDR1 MDHEN and CDR2 SYDVKM. This CDR3 region has 13 residues. The V gene lost 6 bases and the J gene lost 3 bases, with 11 bases spanning the gap. The CDR3 sequence is CASSGGTDYGYTF. The CDR3 nucleotides are TGTGCCAGCAGCGGAGGGACGGACTATGGCTACACCTTC.

This chain joins TRBV3-1 (or the pseudogene TRBV3-2) and TRBJ2-1; 10 positions match TRBD2. The V gene end was trimmed by 1 base and the J gene end by 7 bases; junction bases not matched to a gene: 7. The germline gives CDR1 LGHDT, CDR2 YNNKEL (reference sequence). The CDR3 runs 16 residues. Written as DNA, the CDR3 is TGTGCCAGCAGCCAAGTTGGCAAGCGGGGGGGGAATGAGCAGTTCTTC. As protein: CASSQVGKRGGNEQFF.

The chain is built from TRBV7-2 and TRBJ1-3; a weak D match, TRBD1 (5 bases). Looked up from germline, CDR1 is SGHTA and CDR2 is FQGNSA. The CDR3 loop spans 13 amino acids. V was shortened by 8 bases and J by 9 bases, with 17 bases between the two germline ends. The CDR3 sequence: CASDAGEAATIYF. CDR3 sequence (DNA): TGTGCCAGCGATGCGGGGGAGGCAGCCACCATATATTTT.